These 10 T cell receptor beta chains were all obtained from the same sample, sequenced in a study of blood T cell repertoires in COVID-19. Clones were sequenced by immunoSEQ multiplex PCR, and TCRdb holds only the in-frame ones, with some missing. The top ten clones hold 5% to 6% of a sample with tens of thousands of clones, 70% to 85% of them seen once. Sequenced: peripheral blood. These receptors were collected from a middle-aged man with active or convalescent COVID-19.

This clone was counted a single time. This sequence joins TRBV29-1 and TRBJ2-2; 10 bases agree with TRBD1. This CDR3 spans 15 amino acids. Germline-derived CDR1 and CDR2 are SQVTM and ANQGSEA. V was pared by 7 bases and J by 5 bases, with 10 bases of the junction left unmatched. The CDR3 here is CSAATGGSGTGELFF. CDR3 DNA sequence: TGCAGCGCCGCGACAGGGGGCTCGGGGACCGGGGAGCTGTTTTTT.

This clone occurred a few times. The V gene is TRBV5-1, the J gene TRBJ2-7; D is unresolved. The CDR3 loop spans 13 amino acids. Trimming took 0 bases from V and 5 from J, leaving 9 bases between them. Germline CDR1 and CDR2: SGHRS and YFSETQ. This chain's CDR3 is CASSLGQVDEQYF. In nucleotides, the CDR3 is TGCGCCAGCAGCTTGGGCCAGGTCGACGAGCAGTACTTC.

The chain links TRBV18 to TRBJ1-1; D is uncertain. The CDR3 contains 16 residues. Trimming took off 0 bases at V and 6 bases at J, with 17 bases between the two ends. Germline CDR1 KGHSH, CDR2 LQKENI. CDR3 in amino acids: CASSPPWTEVKAEAFF. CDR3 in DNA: TGTGCCAGCTCACCACCATGGACGGAGGTTAAGGCTGAAGCTTTCTTT.

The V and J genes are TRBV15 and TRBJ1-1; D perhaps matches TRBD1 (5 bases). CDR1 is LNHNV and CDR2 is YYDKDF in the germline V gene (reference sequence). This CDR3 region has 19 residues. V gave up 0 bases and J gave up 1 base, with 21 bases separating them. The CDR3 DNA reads TGTGCCACCAGCAGAGATCCCCCGGGGGACGGAGGGCGGAACACTGAAGCTTTCTTT. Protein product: CATSRDPPGDGGRNTEAFF. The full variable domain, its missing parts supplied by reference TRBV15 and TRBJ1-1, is DAMVIQNPRYQVTQFGKPVTLSCSQTLNHNVMYWYQQKSSQAPKLLFHYYDKDFNNEADTPDNFQSRRPNTSFCFLDIRSPGLGDTAMYLCATSRDPPGDGGRNTEAFFGQGTRLTVV.

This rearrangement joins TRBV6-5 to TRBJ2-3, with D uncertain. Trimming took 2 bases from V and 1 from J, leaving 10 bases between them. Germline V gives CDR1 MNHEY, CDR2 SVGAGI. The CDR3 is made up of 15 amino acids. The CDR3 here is CASSYERRGTDTQYF. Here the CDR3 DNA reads TGTGCCAGCAGTTACGAGCGACGGGGCACAGATACGCAGTATTTT.

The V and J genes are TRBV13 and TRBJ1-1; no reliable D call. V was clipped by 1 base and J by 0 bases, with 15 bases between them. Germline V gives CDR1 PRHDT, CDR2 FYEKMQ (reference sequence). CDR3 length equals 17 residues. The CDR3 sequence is CASSLEPASGLNTEAFF. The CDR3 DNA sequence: TGTGCCAGCAGCTTAGAACCCGCGAGCGGGTTGAACACTGAAGCTTTCTTT.

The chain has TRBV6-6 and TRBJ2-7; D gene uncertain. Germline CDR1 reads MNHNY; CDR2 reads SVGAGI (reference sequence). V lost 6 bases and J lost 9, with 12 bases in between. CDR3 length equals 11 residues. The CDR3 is CASRENGWQYF. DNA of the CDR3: TGTGCCAGCAGAGAGAACGGTTGGCAGTACTTC.

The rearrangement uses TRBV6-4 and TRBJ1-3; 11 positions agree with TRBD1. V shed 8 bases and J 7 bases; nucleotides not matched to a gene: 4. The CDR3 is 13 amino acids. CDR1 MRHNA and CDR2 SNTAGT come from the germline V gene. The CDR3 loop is CASYRTGGNTIYF. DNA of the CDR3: TGTGCCAGCTACCGGACAGGGGGCAACACCATATATTTT.

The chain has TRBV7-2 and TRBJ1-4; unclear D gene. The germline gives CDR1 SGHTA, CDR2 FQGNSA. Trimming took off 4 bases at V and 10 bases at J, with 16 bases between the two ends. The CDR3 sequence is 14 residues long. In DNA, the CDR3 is TGTGCCAGCAGCTCAAGACGGGGAGAGGGAAAACTGTTTTTT. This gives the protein CASSSRRGEGKLFF.

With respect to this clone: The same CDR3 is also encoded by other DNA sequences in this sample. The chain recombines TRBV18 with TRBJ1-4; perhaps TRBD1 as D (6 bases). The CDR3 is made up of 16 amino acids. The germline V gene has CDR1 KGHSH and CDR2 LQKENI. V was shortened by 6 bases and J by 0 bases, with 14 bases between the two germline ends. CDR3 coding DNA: TGTGCCAGCTCGCCCGGACAGCCTGCAACTAATGAAAAACTGTTTTTT. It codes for CASSPGQPATNEKLFF.